This is a list of T cell receptor beta chains from one sample in a study of cytomegalovirus exposure and HLA in healthy donors. The data were produced by immunoSEQ multiplex PCR, yet TCRdb's version contains in-frame clones alone and is incomplete. The sample yields over 100,000 clones, about 70% seen once. Sequencing was carried out using PBMCs. Source of these receptors: a woman in her thirties or forties in good health and CMV-seropositive. The CDR3 runs from the conserved cysteine through the conserved F or W. A D gene is named only where the DNA matches it firmly. The size field is filled for only some rows; it gives once, few, many or a size class.

d_gene	j_gene	v_gene	abundance	CDR3aa	CDR3nt
NA	TRBJ1-5	TRBV2	NA	CASSQGENQPQHF	TGTGCCAGCAGTCAAGGGGAGAATCAGCCCCAGCATTTT
NA	TRBJ2-2	TRBV6-5	NA	CASSEANTGELFF	TGTGCCAGCAGTGAGGCGAACACCGGGGAGCTGTTTTTT
NA	TRBJ2-1	TRBV7-3	NA	CASSSPGTNEQFF	TGTGCCAGCAGCTCCCCGGGAACAAATGAGCAGTTCTTC
NA	TRBJ2-2	TRBV15	NA	CATGSRQGFTGELFF	TGTGCCACCGGATCGAGGCAGGGGTTCACCGGGGAGCTGTTTTTT
TRBD1	TRBJ2-4	TRBV18	NA	CASSPSRQGENIQYF	TGTGCCAGCTCACCGTCCCGACAGGGGGAAAACATTCAGTACTTC
TRBD2	TRBJ2-7	TRBV6-6	NA	CASSGSGRRISYEQYF	TGTGCCAGCAGTGGTAGCGGGAGGCGAATCTCCTACGAGCAGTACTTC
NA	TRBJ2-2	TRBV5-1	NA	CASSLGGGNTGELFF	TGCGCCAGCAGCTTAGGCGGCGGGAACACCGGGGAGCTGTTTTTT
NA	TRBJ1-2	TRBV5-1	NA	CASSLDRSGYGYTF	TGCGCCAGCAGCTTGGACAGGTCGGGCTATGGCTACACCTTC
NA	TRBJ1-1	TRBV6-6	NA	CASRRRENTEAFF	TGTGCCAGCAGACGACGGGAGAACACTGAAGCTTTCTTT
NA	TRBJ1-6	TRBV18	NA	CASSPLGGLRAGDNSPLHF	TGTGCCAGCTCACCTCTCGGGGGTTTACGTGCGGGGGATAATTCACCCCTCCACTTT
TRBD2	TRBJ2-1	TRBV7-3	NA	CASSSTSGRGGSYNEQFF	TGTGCCAGCAGCTCAACTAGCGGGAGAGGGGGCTCCTACAATGAGCAGTTCTTC
NA	TRBJ2-3	TRBV5-6	NA	CASSLDREITDTQYF	TGTGCCAGCAGCTTGGACAGGGAGATCACAGATACGCAGTATTTT
TRBD2	TRBJ2-2	TRBV7-2	NA	CASRRGTNTGELFF	TGTGCCAGCAGGCGGGGGACTAACACCGGGGAGCTGTTTTTT
NA	TRBJ2-1	TRBV11-3	once	CASSPDNEQFF	TGTGCCAGCAGCCCAGACAATGAGCAGTTCTTC
TRBD1	TRBJ2-7	TRBV6-1	NA	CASSELSGGAYEQYF	TGTGCCAGCAGTGAATTGTCAGGGGGCGCCTACGAGCAGTACTTC
TRBD1	TRBJ1-1	TRBV18	NA	CASSKARGQTEAFF	TGTGCCAGCTCAAAGGCAAGGGGGCAAACTGAAGCTTTCTTT
TRBD1	TRBJ1-1	TRBV7-3	NA	CASSLLTGATEAFF	TGTGCCAGCAGCTTATTGACAGGGGCTACTGAAGCTTTCTTT
NA	TRBJ2-7	TRBV5-1	NA	CASSLFIGTSSYEQYF	TGCGCCAGCAGCTTGTTTATAGGGACAAGCTCCTACGAGCAGTACTTC
TRBD2	TRBJ2-4	TRBV2	NA	CASSESSGRNIQYF	TGTGCCAGCAGTGAGTCTAGCGGTAGAAACATTCAGTACTTC